One and the same sample provided the 8 T cell receptor beta chains below, sequenced in a study of shared clonotypes between healthy human individuals. Clones were sequenced by immunoSEQ multiplex PCR, and TCRdb holds only the in-frame ones, with some missing. The sample yields approximately 620,000 clones, 95% to 98% seen once. Sequenced input: naive CD4+ T cells sorted from blood. Subset: CD45RA+ positively selected. The receptors were sampled from a woman aged 25 to 39 in good health.

The V call is TRBV5-1, the J call TRBJ1-2; no clear D. V lost 0 bases, J lost 4 bases, and 7 bases lay in between. CDR3 length equals 13 residues. The V gene's germline CDR1 is SGHRS and CDR2 YFSETQ. CDR3 residues: CASSLVVSYGYTF. The DNA of the CDR3 is TGCGCCAGCAGCTTGGTAGTCAGCTATGGCTACACCTTC.

CDR3: CASSLTSGRAVDEQFF. DNA for the CDR3: TGTGCCAGCAGCTTAACTAGCGGGAGGGCCGTCGATGAGCAGTTCTTC. The rearrangement uses TRBV7-9 and TRBJ2-1; 13 nucleotides line up with TRBD2. The V gene end was trimmed by 2 bases and the J gene end by 8 bases; junction bases not matched to a gene: 6. This CDR3 has 16 amino acids. CDR1 and CDR2 (germline): SEHNR, FQNEAQ (reference sequence).

Regarding this clone: Distinct nucleotide sequences in the sample also encode this CDR3. The V gene is TRBV6-1, the J gene TRBJ2-7; D tentatively fits TRBD1 or TRBD2 (5 bases each). The CDR3 totals 14 residues. The germline CDR1 and CDR2 sequences are MNHNS and SASEGT. The V gene lost 2 bases and the J gene lost 2 bases, with 10 bases spanning the gap. The CDR3 loop is CASSEYEGTYEQYF. Written as DNA, the CDR3 is TGTGCCAGCAGTGAATATGAGGGGACCTACGAGCAGTACTTC.

The V gene is TRBV2, the J gene TRBJ1-1; perhaps TRBD1 as D (5 bases). CDR1 and CDR2 (germline): SNHLY, FYNNEI. This CDR3 has 13 amino acids. With 8 bases removed from V and 2 bases from J, the gap between germline ends came to 12 bases. The CDR3: CASGRDFNTEAFF. The CDR3 bases are TGTGCCAGCGGTAGGGACTTTAACACTGAAGCTTTCTTT.

The chain employs TRBV6-5 and TRBJ2-7; D gene unclear. Germline V gives CDR1 MNHEY, CDR2 SVGAGI. V lost 5 bases, J lost 5 bases, and 13 bases lay in between. This CDR3 has 13 amino acids. CDR3: CASSETLTDEQYF. In nucleotides, the CDR3 is TGTGCCAGCAGTGAGACCTTAACAGACGAGCAGTACTTC.

This chain joins TRBV6-4 and TRBJ2-1, with 11 nucleotides matching TRBD2. The CDR3 totals 16 residues. Germline loops: CDR1 MRHNA, CDR2 SNTAGT. The J segment lost 4 bases and the V segment lost 3 bases, leaving 5 bases of the junction unmatched. The CDR3 coding sequence is TGTGCCAGCAGTGAACTCGGGACTAGCGGATACAATGAGCAGTTCTTC. Translated: CASSELGTSGYNEQFF.

This chain connects TRBV4-1 to TRBJ1-1, with D possibly TRBD1 on 6 matching bases. Germline lookup yields CDR1 MGHRA and CDR2 YSYEKL. This CDR3 has 12 amino acids. Trimming shortened V by 4 bases and J by 10 bases, and 13 bases separated the two germline ends. The CDR3 DNA follows: TGCGCCAGCAGCCCTCCAGGGGCATCAGCTTTCTTT. It specifies CASSPPGASAFF.

The chain has TRBV7-9 and TRBJ1-2, with D perhaps TRBD1 (6 bases). Germline-derived CDR1 and CDR2 are SEHNR and FQNEAQ (reference sequence). This CDR3 has 15 amino acids. Trimming stripped 3 bases from V and 7 bases from J, with 18 bases between. In DNA form, the CDR3 reads TGTGCCAGCAGCTTCCTGGGTGTGGGGGCGCTTGGCTACACCTTC. Encoded protein: CASSFLGVGALGYTF.